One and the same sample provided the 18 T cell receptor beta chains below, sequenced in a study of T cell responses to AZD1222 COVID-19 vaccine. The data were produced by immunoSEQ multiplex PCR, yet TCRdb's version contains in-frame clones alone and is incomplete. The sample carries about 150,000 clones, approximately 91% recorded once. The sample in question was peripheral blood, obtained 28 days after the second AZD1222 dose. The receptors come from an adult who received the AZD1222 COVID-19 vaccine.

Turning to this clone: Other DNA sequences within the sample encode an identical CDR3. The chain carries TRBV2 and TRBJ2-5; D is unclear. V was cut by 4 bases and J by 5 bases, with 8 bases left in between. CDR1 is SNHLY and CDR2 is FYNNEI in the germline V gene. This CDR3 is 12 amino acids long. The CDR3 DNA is TGTGCCAGCAGTGTTCGTGGTGAGACCCAGTACTTC. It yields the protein CASSVRGETQYF.

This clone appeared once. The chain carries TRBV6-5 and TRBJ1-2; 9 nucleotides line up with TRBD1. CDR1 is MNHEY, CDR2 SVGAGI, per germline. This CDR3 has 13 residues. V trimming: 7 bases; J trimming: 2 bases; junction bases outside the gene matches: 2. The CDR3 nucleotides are TGTGCCAGCACTGGGACAGGGAACTATGGCTACACCTTC. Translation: CASTGTGNYGYTF.

The CDR3 nucleotides read TGTGCCAGCAGCTTAATTCCGTCGGACACCATATATTTT. It codes for CASSLIPSDTIYF. The rearrangement uses TRBV7-3 and TRBJ1-3, with unresolved D. The V end lost 1 base, the J end lost 8 bases, and 9 bases lay between the germline ends. Germline loops: CDR1 SGHTA, CDR2 FQGTGA. This CDR3 comprises 13 residues.

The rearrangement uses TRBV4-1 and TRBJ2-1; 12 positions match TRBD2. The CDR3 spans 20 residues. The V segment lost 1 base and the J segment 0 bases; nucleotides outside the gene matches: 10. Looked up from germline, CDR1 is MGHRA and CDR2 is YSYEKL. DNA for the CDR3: TGCGCCAGCAGCCAAGTCGGACTAGCGGGGCGCAAGAGCTCCTACAATGAGCAGTTCTTC. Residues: CASSQVGLAGRKSSYNEQFF.

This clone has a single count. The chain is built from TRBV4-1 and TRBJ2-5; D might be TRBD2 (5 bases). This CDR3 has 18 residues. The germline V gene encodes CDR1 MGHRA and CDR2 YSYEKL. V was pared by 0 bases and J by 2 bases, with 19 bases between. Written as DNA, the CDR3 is TGCGCCAGCAGCCAAGATCCGGTCGGGAAAGGAACACAAGAGACCCAGTACTTC. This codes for CASSQDPVGKGTQETQYF.

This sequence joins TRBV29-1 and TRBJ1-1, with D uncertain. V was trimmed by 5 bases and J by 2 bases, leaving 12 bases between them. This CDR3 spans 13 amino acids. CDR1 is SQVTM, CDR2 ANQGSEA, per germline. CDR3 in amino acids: CSVRGKLNTEAFF. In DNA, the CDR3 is TGCAGCGTTCGAGGGAAACTAAACACTGAAGCTTTCTTT.

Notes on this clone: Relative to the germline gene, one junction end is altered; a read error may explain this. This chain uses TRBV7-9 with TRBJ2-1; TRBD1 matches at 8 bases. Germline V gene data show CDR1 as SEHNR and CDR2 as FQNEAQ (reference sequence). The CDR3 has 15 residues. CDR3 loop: CASSTGTGDYSEQFF. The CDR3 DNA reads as TGTGCCAGCAGCACCGGGACAGGCGACTACAGTGAGCAGTTCTTC.

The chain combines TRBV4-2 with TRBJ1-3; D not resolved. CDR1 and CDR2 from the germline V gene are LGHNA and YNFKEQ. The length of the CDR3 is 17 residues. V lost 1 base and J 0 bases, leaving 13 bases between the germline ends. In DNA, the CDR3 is TGTGCCAGCAGCCAAGCCAGGTTCTCCGGCTCTGGAAACACCATATATTTT. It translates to CASSQARFSGSGNTIYF.

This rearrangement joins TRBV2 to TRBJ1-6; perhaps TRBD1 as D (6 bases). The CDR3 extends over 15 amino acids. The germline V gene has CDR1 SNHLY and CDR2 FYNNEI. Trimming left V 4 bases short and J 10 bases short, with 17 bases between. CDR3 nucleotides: TGTGCCAGCAGTGGAATACAGGGAGGCGGATCACCCCTCCACTTT. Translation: CASSGIQGGGSPLHF.

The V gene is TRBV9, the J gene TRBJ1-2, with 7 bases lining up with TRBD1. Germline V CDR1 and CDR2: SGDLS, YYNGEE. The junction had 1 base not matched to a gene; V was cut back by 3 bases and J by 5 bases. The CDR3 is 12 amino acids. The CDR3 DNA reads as TGTGCCAGCAGCGCGACAGGGTATGGCTACACCTTC. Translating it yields CASSATGYGYTF.

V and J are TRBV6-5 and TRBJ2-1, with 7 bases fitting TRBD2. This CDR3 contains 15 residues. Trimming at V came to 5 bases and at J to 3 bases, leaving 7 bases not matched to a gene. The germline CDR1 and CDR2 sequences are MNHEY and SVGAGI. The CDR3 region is CASSLSGGDYNEQFF. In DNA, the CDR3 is TGTGCCAGCAGTCTAAGTGGGGGGGACTACAATGAGCAGTTCTTC.

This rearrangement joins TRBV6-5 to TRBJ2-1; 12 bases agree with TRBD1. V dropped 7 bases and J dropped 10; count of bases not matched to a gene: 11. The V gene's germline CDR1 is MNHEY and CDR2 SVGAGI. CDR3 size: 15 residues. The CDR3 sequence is CASNSARDRGREQFF. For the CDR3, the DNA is TGTGCCAGCAACTCAGCCCGGGACAGGGGGCGGGAGCAGTTCTTC.

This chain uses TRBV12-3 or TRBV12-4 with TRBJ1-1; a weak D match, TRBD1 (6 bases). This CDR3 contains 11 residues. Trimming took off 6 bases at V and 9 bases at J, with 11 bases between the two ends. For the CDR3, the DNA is TGTGCCAGCAGCTTGGGACACCAAGCTTTCTTT. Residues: CASSLGHQAFF.

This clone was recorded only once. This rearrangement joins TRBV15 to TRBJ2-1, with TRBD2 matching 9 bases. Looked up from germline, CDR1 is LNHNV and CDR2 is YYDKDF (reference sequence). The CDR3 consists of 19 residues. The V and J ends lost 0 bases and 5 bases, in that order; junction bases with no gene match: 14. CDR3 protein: CATSRDAVAGDSIHNEQFF. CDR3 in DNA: TGTGCCACCAGCAGAGATGCGGTAGCGGGAGATAGCATCCACAATGAGCAGTTCTTC.

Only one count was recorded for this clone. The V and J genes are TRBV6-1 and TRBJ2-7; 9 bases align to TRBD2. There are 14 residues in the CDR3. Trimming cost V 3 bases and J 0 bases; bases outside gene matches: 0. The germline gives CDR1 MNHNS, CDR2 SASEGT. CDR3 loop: CASSDSGSSYEQYF. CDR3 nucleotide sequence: TGTGCCAGCAGTGATAGCGGGAGCTCCTACGAGCAGTACTTC.

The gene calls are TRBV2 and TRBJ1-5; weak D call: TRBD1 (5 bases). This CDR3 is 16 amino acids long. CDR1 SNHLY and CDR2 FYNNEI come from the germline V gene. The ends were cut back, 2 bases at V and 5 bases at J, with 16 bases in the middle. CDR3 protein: CASSESSGGADQPQHF. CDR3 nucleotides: TGTGCCAGCAGTGAAAGCTCGGGCGGGGCGGATCAGCCCCAGCATTTT.

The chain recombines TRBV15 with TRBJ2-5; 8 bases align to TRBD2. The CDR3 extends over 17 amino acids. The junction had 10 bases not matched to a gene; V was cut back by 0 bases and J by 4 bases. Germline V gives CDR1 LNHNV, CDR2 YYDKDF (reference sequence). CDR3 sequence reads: CATSRDARGLAGETQYF. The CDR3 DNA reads TGTGCCACCAGCAGAGATGCTCGAGGACTAGCTGGAGAGACCCAGTACTTC. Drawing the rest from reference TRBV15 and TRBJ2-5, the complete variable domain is DAMVIQNPRYQVTQFGKPVTLSCSQTLNHNVMYWYQQKSSQAPKLLFHYYDKDFNNEADTPDNFQSRRPNTSFCFLDIRSPGLGDTAMYLCATSRDARGLAGETQYFGPGTRLLVL.

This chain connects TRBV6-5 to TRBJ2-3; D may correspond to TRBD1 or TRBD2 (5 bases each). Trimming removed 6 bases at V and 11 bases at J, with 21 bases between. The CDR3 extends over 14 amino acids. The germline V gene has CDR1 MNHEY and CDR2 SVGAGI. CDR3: CASRPGTPGPGQYF. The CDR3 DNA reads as TGTGCCAGCAGACCCGGGACCCCCGGCCCCGGGCAGTATTTT.